The present entry profiles one T cell receptor beta chain with its context. The table lists this clonotype with many counts. Its cognate antigen has yet to be identified. Per-base quality was not reported, and no clone a single base away is much larger than it. This sample is part of a study of neurological immune-mediated disorders (dated by TCRdb to about 2019). In terms of the full investigation: Of the approximately 35 multiple sclerosis patients, about 31 had relapsing-remitting MS and 3 had secondary progressive MS. Peripheral blood TCR-beta repertoires from patients with HTLV-I-associated myelopathy (HAM/TSP), patients with multiple sclerosis, and healthy controls were compared in the study using UMI-based sequencing. Alongside PBMC samples, the set of 80 to 130 TCR-beta libraries contained longitudinal samples, technical triplicates, and paired CD4+ and CD8+ T-cell subsets that had been sorted. Of the approximately 70 subjects in the cohort, around 14 were HAM/TSP patients, roughly 34 were multiple sclerosis patients, and some 20 were healthy controls.

Broader findings and caveats from the paper: The MS cluster showed no association with clinical or MRI features, and the authors stated that larger cohorts are needed. TCR clonal expansion was highest in HAM/TSP patients and lowest in MS patients, with MS patients falling below even healthy controls. No identical CDR3 amino acid sequences were found to be shared among expanded clones across subjects, suggesting that TCR-beta repertoires were private in all groups. Phylogenetic analysis grouped repertoires from 18 of 34 MS patients into a cluster of related CDR3 sequences, suggesting a possible repertoire-level signature.

cDNA was synthesized by template-switch 5'RACE using a primer carrying a 10-nucleotide random unique molecular identifier by which each TCR transcript was tagged. Each sequencing run produced over 160 million TCR-beta sequences covering 15-18 subjects. The RNeasy kit was used for extraction of total RNA. The KAPA Real-time Library Amplification kit was used to amplify TCR-beta VDJ regions with primers for the TCR constant region and the 5'RACE anchor. A first PCR added sample indexes and Illumina adaptors, and a second PCR then raised library yield. After Ampure bead purification, the TCR product of roughly 650 bp was size-selected on a 2% E-gel SizeSelection system. Before pooling, library quality was assessed on a Bioanalyzer, concentration was determined with Qubit, and library quantification was performed with the Kapa Library Quantification kit. An Illumina HiSeq 2500 sequenced the libraries paired-end 2 x 150 bp. To increase sequence diversity, roughly 24-30% phiX was spiked into each library pool. Under the source paper's analysis protocol: Quality-filtered reads were processed with the UMI-based MiGEC pipeline, which removed over 75% of raw TCR sequences during error correction. IMGT germline references were used for aligning VDJ genes, and each clonotype was defined as a unique CDR3 amino acid sequence together with its V-J genes. VDJtools evaluated clonal expansion, Shannon diversity and CDR3 relatedness (CalcPairwiseDistances, ClusterSamples); CLCbio workbench built phylogenetic trees. A clone was classed as expanded if it had 8 or more unique UMIs, a cutoff based on coefficient-of-variation modelling across technical triplicates. TCRdb cleaned the public reads at Q25 with fastp, built clones with MiXCR and kept in-frame beta chains. CDR3 protein duplicates are merged, each entry listing the most common genes and DNA. It is TCRdb's table, rather than the study itself, that gives the V and J calls and clone size. The sample has about 120,000 distinct CDR3 sequences on record, roughly 3.4% of them singletons. Jointly, the top ten make up 1% to 1.5% of the sample.

Unsorted PBMC libraries were generated from 2 million PBMCs stored in RNAlater at -80 °C until RNA extraction. The multiple sclerosis patients were enrolled in a US clinical protocol that evaluated disease progression with magnetic resonance imaging. Peripheral blood was subjected to Ficoll-Hypaque density gradient centrifugation to isolate PBMCs, which were then cryopreserved in liquid nitrogen. The sample comprised PBMCs. The receptor was isolated from a woman aged 25 to 39 with multiple sclerosis.

The CDR3 in this case is CASSRDRDSFGYTF. The nucleotide sequence is TGCGCCAGCAGCCGAGACCGGGACAGCTTTGGCTACACCTTC. The sequence links TRBV5-1 to TRBJ1-2, with TRBD1 matching 7 junction bases. Spanning cysteine to phenylalanine, the CDR3 consists of 14 amino acids. Kept here is only the CDR3 DNA, which spans 42 bases and is read in frame from base 1. Reading the germline V gene gives CDR1 SGHRS and CDR2 YFSETQ. The V end gives up 4 bases and the J end 7 bases, leaving 10 bases in the junction not matched to a gene.